The 17 T cell receptor beta chains presented below share a single source sample, sequenced in a study of brain T cells in children with intractable seizures. As for time point: blood from clinic visit 5 months post-surgery; TSC patient then seizure free. Only in-frame clones appear in the TCRdb table, and some are missing; sequencing was by immunoSEQ multiplex PCR. The sample consists of about 320,000 clones, 93% of them appearing once. The sample in question was peripheral blood, obtained less than 6 months after surgery. Receptors originate from a boy in the first two years of life with tuberous sclerosis and intractable seizures.

V gene TRBV6-5 combines with J gene TRBJ1-2; possibly TRBD1 for D (6 bases). The CDR3 is made up of 15 amino acids. V dropped 5 bases and J dropped 8 bases, with 21 bases sitting between them. Germline-derived CDR1 and CDR2 are MNHEY and SVGAGI. The CDR3 sequence is CASSPLGQGPLGYTF. The CDR3, as DNA: TGTGCCAGCAGTCCCCTTGGTCAGGGGCCATTAGGCTACACCTTC.

The chain recombines TRBV7-9 with TRBJ2-7, with 8 nucleotides matching TRBD2. The CDR3 runs to 16 residues. Germline V CDR1 and CDR2: SEHNR, FQNEAQ (reference sequence). After removal of 5 bases from V and 2 bases from J, the junction contained 11 bases not matched to a gene. CDR3 region: CASSPWVGGGPYEQYF. CDR3 in DNA: TGTGCCAGCAGCCCCTGGGTGGGCGGGGGGCCCTACGAGCAGTACTTC. Complete variable domain (other parts from reference TRBV7-9 and TRBJ2-7): DTGVSQNPRHKITKRGQNVTFRCDPISEHNRLYWYRQTLGQGPEFLTYFQNEAQLEKSRLLSDRFSAERPKGSFSTLEIQRTEQGDSAMYLCASSPWVGGGPYEQYFGPGTRLTVT.

The CDR3 coding sequence is TGCGCCAGCAGCGGAGGGGGCTCCGAGGTCGAGCAGTACTTC. Translated, it gives CASSGGGSEVEQYF. The chain uses TRBV5-1 and TRBJ2-7, with D perhaps matching TRBD1 (7 bases). Germline CDR1 SGHRS, CDR2 YFSETQ. V shed 4 bases and J shed 6 bases, with 17 bases lying between them. There are 14 residues in the CDR3.

J is TRBJ2-5 and V is TRBV4-1, with 14 bases matching TRBD2. Germline assignment: CDR1 MGHRA and CDR2 YSYEKL. The junction had 5 bases not matched to a gene; V was cut back by 3 bases and J by 5 bases. The CDR3 contains 16 residues. CDR3 bases: TGCGCCAGCAGCCACGGACTAGCGGGAGGTGGGGAGACCCAGTACTTC. Translation gives CASSHGLAGGGETQYF.

V usage is TRBV5-6 and J usage is TRBJ2-1; TRBD2 aligns across 7 bases. The germline V gene encodes CDR1 SGHDT and CDR2 YYEEEE. The CDR3 spans 16 residues. V lost 1 base, J lost 8 bases, and 12 bases stayed unmatched. The CDR3 reads CASSLLMGGLEDEQFF. The CDR3 coding sequence is TGTGCCAGCAGCTTGCTTATGGGAGGGCTCGAGGATGAGCAGTTCTTC. Full variable domain (missing parts from reference TRBV5-6 and TRBJ2-1): DAGVTQSPTHLIKTRGQQVTLRCSPKSGHDTVSWYQQALGQGPQFIFQYYEEEERQRGNFPDRFSGHQFPNYSSELNVNALLLGDSALYLCASSLLMGGLEDEQFFGPGTRLTVL.

The sample holds one count of this clone. The chain joins TRBV6-5 to TRBJ1-6; tentatively, D is TRBD1 (5 bases). V was trimmed by 10 bases and J by 1 base, leaving 11 bases between them. Germline values: CDR1 MNHEY, CDR2 SVGAGI. The CDR3 is 14 residues long. In DNA form, the CDR3 reads TGTGCCACCCACAGGAAGTCCTATAATTCACCCCTCCACTTT. Its translation is CATHRKSYNSPLHF.

V is TRBV9 and J is TRBJ1-6; 8 bases align to TRBD1. Germline V lookup: CDR1 SGDLS, CDR2 YYNGEE. V was clipped by 4 bases and J by 7 bases; unmatched bases: 10. This CDR3 comprises 16 residues. The CDR3 here is CASSSMDRASNSPLHF. The CDR3 DNA follows: TGTGCCAGCAGCTCCATGGACAGGGCCTCAAATTCACCCCTCCACTTT. Drawing the rest from reference TRBV9 and TRBJ1-6, the complete variable domain is DSGVTQTPKHLITATGQRVTLRCSPRSGDLSVYWYQQSLDQGLQFLIQYYNGEERAKGNILERFSAQQFPDLHSELNLSSLELGDSALYFCASSSMDRASNSPLHFGNGTRLTVT.

This rearrangement joins TRBV19 to TRBJ2-5, with D uncertain. This CDR3 comprises 13 residues. Trimming took off 5 bases at V and 3 bases at J, with 10 bases between the two ends. Germline V lookup: CDR1 LNHDA, CDR2 SQIVND (reference sequence). CDR3 DNA sequence: TGTGCCAGTAGTCCCCTCCCGGAAGAGACCCAGTACTTC. This codes for CASSPLPEETQYF.

This chain links TRBV27 with TRBJ1-2; D is perhaps TRBD1 (5 bases). V was shortened by 8 bases and J by 5 bases, with 21 bases between the two germline ends. Per germline, CDR1 MNHEY and CDR2 SMNVEV (reference sequence). The CDR3 has 15 residues. CDR3 loop: CASAVRRQLVYGYTF. As DNA, the CDR3 is TGTGCCAGCGCCGTCCGAAGACAGTTAGTATATGGCTACACCTTC.

This chain links TRBV2 with TRBJ1-1; D not resolved. The V gene lost 5 bases and the J gene lost 3 bases, with 16 bases spanning the gap. This CDR3 region has 15 residues. Germline CDR1 is SNHLY and CDR2 is FYNNEI. Written as DNA, the CDR3 is TGTGCCAGCAGTACGCCCTTTGTATCAGACACTGAAGCTTTCTTT. As protein: CASSTPFVSDTEAFF.

The chain recombines TRBV29-1 with TRBJ2-3; maybe TRBD2 (6 bases). The V and J ends lost 1 base and 6 bases respectively, with 14 bases between them. Per germline, CDR1 SQVTM and CDR2 ANQGSEA. This CDR3 spans 14 amino acids. CDR3 sequence reads: CSVEGRGNLDTQYF. The CDR3 nucleotides read TGCAGCGTTGAAGGACGGGGGAATCTGGATACGCAGTATTTT.

The chain recombines TRBV29-1 with TRBJ2-4; possibly TRBD2 for D (7 bases). V was cut by 5 bases and J by 2 bases, with 16 bases left in between. CDR1 is SQVTM, CDR2 ANQGSEA, per germline. The CDR3 has 15 amino acids. CDR3 sequence reads: CSVMGGGASKNIQYF. For the CDR3, the DNA is TGCAGCGTTATGGGAGGGGGGGCGTCCAAAAACATTCAGTACTTC.

The J gene is TRBJ2-3, the V gene TRBV20-1, with D tentatively TRBD2 (6 bases). Trimming stripped 3 bases from V and 5 bases from J, with 12 bases between. CDR1 is DFQATT and CDR2 is SNEGSKA in the germline V gene (reference sequence). This CDR3 region has 13 residues. The CDR3, as DNA: TGCAGTGCTAGTCTCTGGGGACTAGATACGCAGTATTTT. Its protein is CSASLWGLDTQYF.

The chain is built from TRBV30 and TRBJ1-2; unclear D gene. The CDR3 sequence is 11 residues long. V shed 8 bases and J shed 7 bases, with 14 bases lying between them. Germline CDR1 reads GTSNPN; CDR2 reads SVGIG (reference sequence). As DNA, the CDR3 is TGTGCCGGAGTCTTGGGCGGTGGCTACACCTTC. Protein product: CAGVLGGGYTF.

The rearrangement uses TRBV29-1 and TRBJ1-1; the D is unclear. Germline CDR1 reads SQVTM; CDR2 reads ANQGSEA. The CDR3 loop spans 13 amino acids. Trimming removed 7 bases from V and 1 base from J, with 13 bases in between. CDR3 in DNA: TGCAGCGGCATGACCGGACGGAACACTGAAGCTTTCTTT. Translated: CSGMTGRNTEAFF.

This chain connects TRBV25-1 to TRBJ2-3, with 8 nucleotides matching TRBD2. With 2 bases clipped from V and 6 bases from J, the junction kept 13 bases outside the gene matches. The CDR3 spans 17 residues. Germline CDR1 MGHDK, CDR2 SYGVNS. For the CDR3, the DNA is TGTGCCAGCAGTGAAGCGGGACTAGGCGAGAGGGGGGATACGCAGTATTTT. Its translation is CASSEAGLGERGDTQYF.

V usage is TRBV7-3 and J usage is TRBJ2-1; 9 nucleotides match TRBD2. The germline V gene has CDR1 SGHTA and CDR2 FQGTGA. The CDR3 runs 14 residues. The trim removed 0 bases at V and 6 bases at J, leaving 0 bases unmatched. The CDR3 region has the DNA TGTGCCAGCAGCTTAACTAGCGGGAGCAATGAGCAGTTCTTC. It yields the protein CASSLTSGSNEQFF.